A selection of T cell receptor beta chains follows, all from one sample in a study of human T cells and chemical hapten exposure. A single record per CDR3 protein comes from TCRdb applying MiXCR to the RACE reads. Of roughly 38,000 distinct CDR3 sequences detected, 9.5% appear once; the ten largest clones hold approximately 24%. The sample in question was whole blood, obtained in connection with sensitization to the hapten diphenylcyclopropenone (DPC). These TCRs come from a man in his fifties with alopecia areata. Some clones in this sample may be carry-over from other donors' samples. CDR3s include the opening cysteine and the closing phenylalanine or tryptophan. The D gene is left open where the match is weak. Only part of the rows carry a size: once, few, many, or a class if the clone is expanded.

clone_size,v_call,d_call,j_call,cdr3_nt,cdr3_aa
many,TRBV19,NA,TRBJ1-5,TGTGCCAGTAGTATTGTTTGGGGCAATCAGCCCCAGCATTTT,CASSIVWGNQPQHF
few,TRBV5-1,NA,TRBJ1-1,TGCGCCAGCAGCTTGGGCCGGGGAGGGAACACTGAAGCTTTCTTT,CASSLGRGGNTEAFF
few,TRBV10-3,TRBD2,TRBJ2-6,TGTGCCATCAGTGGGAAGCGGGAGGCGGCCGGGGCCAACGTCCTGACTTTC,CAISGKREAAGANVLTF
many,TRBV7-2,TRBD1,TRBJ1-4,TGTGCCAGCAGCTTGGACAGGGGGGATGAAAAACTGTTTTTT,CASSLDRGDEKLFF
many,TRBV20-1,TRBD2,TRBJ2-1,TGCAGTGCTAGAGGTGGACTAGCGGGTTTCTCCTACAATGAGCAGTTCTTC,CSARGGLAGFSYNEQFF
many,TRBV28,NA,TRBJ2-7,TGTGCCGGGGGTGGGACACCGTTGTACGAGCAGTACTTC,CAGGGTPLYEQYF
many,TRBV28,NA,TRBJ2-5,TGTGCCAGCAGTACCCTTGTCCTGGAGACCCAGTACTTC,CASSTLVLETQYF
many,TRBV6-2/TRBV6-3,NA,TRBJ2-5,TGTGCCAGCAGTTACTCTGGCCCCGGAGGGCAAGAGACCCAGTACTTC,CASSYSGPGGQETQYF
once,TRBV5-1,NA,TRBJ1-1,TGCGCCAGCAGCTTGAAAGGGCCGAACACTGAAGCTTTCTTT,CASSLKGPNTEAFF
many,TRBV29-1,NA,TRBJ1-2,TGCAGCGTCGCTGCGATGGATGGCTACACCTTC,CSVAAMDGYTF
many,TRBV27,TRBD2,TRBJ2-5,TGTGCCAGCAGTTCTTCCCCTCATTCAGCGGGGCAAGAGACCCAGTACTTC,CASSSSPHSAGQETQYF
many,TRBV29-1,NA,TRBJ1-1,TGCAGCGCGGACAGCCTGAACACTGAAGCTTTCTTT,CSADSLNTEAFF
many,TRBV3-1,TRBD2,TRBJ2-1,TGTGCCAGCAGCCAGGATAGCGGGAGATTGATCAATGAGCAGTTCTTC,CASSQDSGRLINEQFF
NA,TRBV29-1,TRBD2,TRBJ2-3,TGCAGCCTCCGGGGGGGGGCTCGCACAGATACGCAGTATTTT,CSLRGGARTDTQYF
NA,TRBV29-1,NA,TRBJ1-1,TGCAGCGTTCTTGGGCAGGGGACCCACGAAGCTTTCTTT,CSVLGQGTHEAFF
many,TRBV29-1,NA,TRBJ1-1,TGCAGCGTTGTCAGATTGGGGGAAGCTGAAGCTTTCTTT,CSVVRLGEAEAFF
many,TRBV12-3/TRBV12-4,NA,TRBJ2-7,TGTGCCAGCAGTCACGGGTGGGACGAGCAGTACTTC,CASSHGWDEQYF
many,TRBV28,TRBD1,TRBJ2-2,TGTGCCAGCAGTAGGACAGGACTCCTGAACACCGGGGAGCTGTTTTTT,CASSRTGLLNTGELFF
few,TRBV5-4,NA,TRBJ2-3,TGTGCCAGCAGCTTGACTAGCAGCAGCACAGATACGCAGTATTTT,CASSLTSSSTDTQYF
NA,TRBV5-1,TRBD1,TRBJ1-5,TGCGCCAGCAGCGCTGGGGGACAGGGGCATCAGCCCCAGCATTTT,CASSAGGQGHQPQHF
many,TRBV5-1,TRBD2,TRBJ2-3,TGCGCCAGCAGCTTAGGCCCGGGAGGGCCTCAAGGAGATACGCAGTATTTT,CASSLGPGGPQGDTQYF
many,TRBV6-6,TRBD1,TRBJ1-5,TGTGCCAGCAGCCCCGGGACAGGGAGCTCTAGCAATCAGCCCCAGCATTTT,CASSPGTGSSSNQPQHF
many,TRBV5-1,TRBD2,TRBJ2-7,TGCGCCAGCAGCTTGCTAGCGGGAGATCGGTCCGAGCAGTACTTC,CASSLLAGDRSEQYF
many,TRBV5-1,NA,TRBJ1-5,TGCGCCAGCAGCTTGCTTCCCAGCAATCAGCCCCAGCATTTT,CASSLLPSNQPQHF
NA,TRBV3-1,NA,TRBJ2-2,TGTGCCAGCAGCCAAGGCGGGGCATCGGCCGGGGAGCTGTTTTTT,CASSQGGASAGELFF
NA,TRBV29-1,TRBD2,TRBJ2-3,TGCAGCGTGGGACTAGCGGGAGTGGATACGCAGTATTTT,CSVGLAGVDTQYF
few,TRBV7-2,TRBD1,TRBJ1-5,TGTGCCAGCAGCTTAGAGGGGGCTCAGCCCCAGCATTTT,CASSLEGAQPQHF
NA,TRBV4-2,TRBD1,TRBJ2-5,TGTGCCAGCAGCCTCTACAGGGGAACAGAAGAGACCCAGTACTTC,CASSLYRGTEETQYF
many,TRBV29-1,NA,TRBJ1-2,TGCAGCGTTGTCCCAGGTGGGGGAGGCTACACCTTC,CSVVPGGGGYTF
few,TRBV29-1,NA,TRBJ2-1,TGCAGCGTTGAAGATACAGTAGACAATGAGCAGTTCTTC,CSVEDTVDNEQFF